These 9 T cell receptor beta chains came from one sample sequenced in a study of T cell responses to AZD1222 COVID-19 vaccine. Generated by immunoSEQ multiplex PCR, the TCRdb table keeps only in-frame clones and is missing some. Of approximately 130,000 clones listed, around 90% are singletons. The material sequenced was peripheral blood, taken 28 days after the second AZD1222 dose. All receptors derive from an adult who received the AZD1222 COVID-19 vaccine.

This clone has more than one count but fewer than ten. The J gene is TRBJ1-1, the V gene TRBV28; 7 nucleotides line up with TRBD1. This CDR3 contains 15 residues. V dropped 5 bases and J dropped 4; count of bases not matched to a gene: 10. From germline, CDR1 is MDHEN and CDR2 SYDVKM. The CDR3 here is CASSPPGTVGTEAFF. CDR3 in DNA: TGTGCCAGCAGTCCACCGGGGACAGTCGGCACTGAAGCTTTCTTT.

The CDR3 is CASSLSASAGVAFF. The CDR3 DNA follows: TGTGCCAGCAGCTTATCAGCCTCCGCAGGGGTAGCTTTCTTT. The chain couples TRBV7-9 to TRBJ1-1; maybe TRBD1 (6 bases). CDR1 and CDR2 from the germline V gene are SEHNR and FQNEAQ (reference sequence). This CDR3 spans 14 amino acids. V was trimmed by 2 bases and J by 10 bases, leaving 17 bases between them. Variable domain in full (rest from reference TRBV7-9 and TRBJ1-1): DTGVSQNPRHKITKRGQNVTFRCDPISEHNRLYWYRQTLGQGPEFLTYFQNEAQLEKSRLLSDRFSAERPKGSFSTLEIQRTEQGDSAMYLCASSLSASAGVAFFGQGTRLTVV.

This clone ranks as medium-sized (0.01 to 0.1%). The rearrangement links TRBV4-3 to TRBJ1-3; no firm D call. V was shortened by 0 bases and J by 0 bases, with 6 bases between the two germline ends. CDR3 length equals 15 residues. Looked up from germline, CDR1 is LGHNA and CDR2 is YSLEER. CDR3 in amino acids: CASSQDYFSGNTIYF. The CDR3 DNA reads TGCGCCAGCAGCCAAGATTACTTCTCTGGAAACACCATATATTTT.

The rearrangement links TRBV18 to TRBJ1-1, with 10 nucleotides matching TRBD1. In germline, CDR1 is KGHSH, CDR2 LQKENI. V lost 5 bases to trimming and J lost 3 bases; unmatched junction nucleotides: 3. CDR3 length equals 14 residues. The CDR3 loop is CASSGQGGHTEAFF. In DNA, the CDR3 is TGTGCCAGCTCAGGACAGGGGGGGCACACTGAAGCTTTCTTT.

The chain combines TRBV6-5 with TRBJ1-1; tentatively, D is TRBD1 (5 bases). Germline CDR1 and CDR2: MNHEY and SVGAGI. This CDR3 has 14 residues. V lost 2 bases and J 0 bases, leaving 7 bases between the germline ends. CDR3 coding DNA: TGTGCCAGCAGTTACCACAGGATGAACACTGAAGCTTTCTTT. Translating it yields CASSYHRMNTEAFF.

This chain links TRBV5-1 with TRBJ1-6, with TRBD1 as a possible D gene (6 bases). Deletions cut 4 bases from V and 9 bases from J, with 11 bases between. CDR3 length: 13 residues. Per the germline V gene, CDR1 is SGHRS and CDR2 is YFSETQ. CDR3: CASSQTGSSPLHF. The CDR3, as DNA: TGCGCCAGCAGCCAGACAGGAAGTTCACCCCTCCACTTT.

The genes are TRBV3-1 (or the pseudogene TRBV3-2) and TRBJ2-3; D is unresolved. The V gene lost 3 bases and the J gene lost 4 bases, with 17 bases spanning the gap. The germline V gene encodes CDR1 LGHDT and CDR2 YNNKEL (reference sequence). The CDR3 contains 16 residues. In DNA, the CDR3 is TGTGCCAGCAGCCACCGGGCCGGTCAAGGGTCAGATACGCAGTATTTT. Amino acids: CASSHRAGQGSDTQYF.

J is TRBJ2-3 and V is TRBV3-1 (or the pseudogene TRBV3-2); a weak D match, TRBD1 (6 bases). CDR1 and CDR2 (germline): LGHDT, YNNKEL (reference sequence). V gave up 6 bases and J gave up 4 bases, with 11 bases separating them. This CDR3 region has 13 residues. For the CDR3, the DNA is TGTGCCAGCAGTTGGGGGCCCCCAGATACGCAGTATTTT. This translates into CASSWGPPDTQYF.

The chain carries TRBV18 and TRBJ2-1, with 7 bases identical to TRBD1. The CDR3 runs to 14 residues. V gave up 6 bases and J gave up 9 bases; unmatched junction bases: 11. Germline assignment: CDR1 KGHSH and CDR2 LQKENI. CDR3 in amino acids: CASSPSQGPGEQFF. In nucleotides, the CDR3 is TGTGCCAGCTCCCCCTCACAGGGGCCCGGTGAGCAGTTCTTC.